These T cell receptor beta chains were read from a single sample in a study of blood T cell repertoires in COVID-19. Assay used: immunoSEQ multiplex PCR; TCRdb lists only in-frame clones, some missing. Of about 91,000 clones listed, around 89% are singletons. The sample consisted of peripheral blood. The receptors come from a woman aged 80 or older with active COVID-19. CDR3s include the opening cysteine and the closing phenylalanine or tryptophan. D genes are given only for firm matches. Clone size is shown for a subset of rows, as once, few, many or a class of expanded clone.

clone_size d_call j_call v_call cdr3_nt cdr3_aa
NA NA TRBJ2-1 TRBV5-4 TGTGCCAGCATGGGGGACAAGGCCCTGGATGAGCAGTTCTTC CASMGDKALDEQFF
NA TRBD2 TRBJ2-1 TRBV4-3 TGCGCCAGCAGCCAAGATTTGGGGGGGACTAGCGGGAGTTCAGGCAATGAGCAGTTCTTC CASSQDLGGTSGSSGNEQFF
NA TRBD2 TRBJ2-3 TRBV10-3 TGTGCCATCCGGGGAGCGGGGCTCCAAGATACGCAGTATTTT CAIRGAGLQDTQYF
once NA TRBJ2-1 TRBV27 TGTGCCAGCAGCGCCGGATACCGGTGGCAGGTCCATGAGCAGTTCTTC CASSAGYRWQVHEQFF
NA TRBD2 TRBJ2-1 TRBV9 TGTGCCAGCAGCGTAGGGACTAGAGCGGATGAGCAGTTCTTC CASSVGTRADEQFF
NA TRBD2 TRBJ2-1 TRBV11-1 TGTGCCAGCAGCTTACTTAGCGGGAGCTCCTACAATGAGCAGTTCTTC CASSLLSGSSYNEQFF
NA TRBD2 TRBJ2-1 TRBV27 TGTGCCAGCAGCGGACTAGCGGGAGGGGACAATGAGCAGTTCTTC CASSGLAGGDNEQFF
NA NA TRBJ2-5 TRBV30 TGTGCCTGGAGTGTAGGTGGAGGGACCCAGTACTTC CAWSVGGGTQYF
NA TRBD1 TRBJ2-2 TRBV5-1 TGCGCCAGCAGCTTACAAACAGGGGCTAACACCGGGGAGCTGTTTTTT CASSLQTGANTGELFF
NA NA TRBJ1-4 TRBV28 TGTGCCAGCAGTTTTCCTGGGGTGCAGGGTGAAAAACTGTTTTTT CASSFPGVQGEKLFF
NA TRBD2 TRBJ2-1 TRBV24-1 TGTGCCACCAGCCCGCGGGGGTCCTACAATGAGCAGTTCTTC CATSPRGSYNEQFF
NA NA TRBJ2-5 TRBV7-9 TGTGCCAGCGAAGACATGGAAAAAGAGACCCAGTACTTC CASEDMEKETQYF
once NA TRBJ2-2 TRBV19 TGTGCCAGTAGTATAAGCCCCAGCGCGAACACCGGGGAGCTGTTTTTT CASSISPSANTGELFF
few NA TRBJ2-2 TRBV28 TGTGCCAGCAGTTCTGGAGGATTTAACACCGGGGAGCTGTTTTTT CASSSGGFNTGELFF
once NA TRBJ1-3 TRBV4-3 TGCGCCAGCAGCCGAAGCGTGACAGCTGGAAACACCATATATTTT CASSRSVTAGNTIYF
NA TRBD1 TRBJ1-2 TRBV30 TGTGCCTGGAGCGAGGGGGCTGACTATGGCTACACCTTC CAWSEGADYGYTF
once NA TRBJ2-2 TRBV5-1 TGCGCCAGCAGCCCGGGACTGGGTACCGGGGAGCTGTTTTTT CASSPGLGTGELFF